This is a list of T cell receptor beta chains from one sample in a study of cytomegalovirus exposure and HLA in healthy donors. The protocol was immunoSEQ multiplex PCR, while the TCRdb copy is restricted to in-frame clones and leaves out a portion. This sample has approximately 69,000 clones, with around 76% found just once. Input material: PBMCs. Receptor source: a woman in her thirties in good health and CMV-seropositive. Each CDR3 is given with its conserved first and last residue. The D gene is left open where the match is weak. Rows give clone size only sometimes, using once, few, many, or a class for an expanded clone.

j_call	clone_size	v_call	d_call	cdr3_aa	cdr3_nt
TRBJ2-7	NA	TRBV7-8	TRBD2	CASSLGGLAGVYEQYF	TGTGCCAGCAGCTTAGGTGGACTAGCGGGAGTGTACGAGCAGTACTTC
TRBJ2-3	NA	TRBV30	NA	CAWTLAGLPDTQYF	TGTGCCTGGACTTTGGCGGGACTCCCAGATACGCAGTATTTT
TRBJ2-3	once	TRBV29-1	NA	CSVVTYSTDTQYF	TGCAGCGTTGTTACTTATAGCACAGATACGCAGTATTTT
TRBJ2-7	NA	TRBV18	TRBD2	CASSPRTSGRDGNEQYF	TGTGCCAGCTCACCACGGACTAGCGGGAGGGATGGAAACGAGCAGTACTTC
TRBJ2-3	NA	TRBV15	NA	CATSRGPLVTDTQYF	TGTGCCACCAGCAGAGGTCCTCTCGTCACAGATACGCAGTATTTT
TRBJ2-5	NA	TRBV6-1	TRBD1	CASNPARGRGETQYF	TGTGCCAGCAATCCTGCCAGGGGCAGGGGGGAGACCCAGTACTTC
TRBJ1-1	NA	TRBV6-5	NA	CASSYKEGNTEAFF	TGTGCCAGCAGTTATAAGGAGGGAAACACTGAAGCTTTCTTT
TRBJ1-2	NA	TRBV14	NA	CASSQVVSGYTF	TGTGCCAGCAGCCAAGTAGTGTCTGGCTACACCTTC
TRBJ1-2	few	TRBV28	NA	CATLRGASLYGYTF	TGTGCCACCCTCAGGGGCGCTTCCCTCTATGGCTACACCTTC
TRBJ2-2	NA	TRBV2	TRBD2	CASRPGLAGTGELFF	TGTGCCAGTCGTCCCGGACTAGCGGGGACCGGGGAGCTGTTTTTT
TRBJ2-7	NA	TRBV7-2	TRBD2	CASSLEGGGAYEQYF	TGTGCCAGCAGCTTAGAGGGCGGGGGTGCCTACGAGCAGTACTTC
TRBJ2-3	NA	TRBV6-1	NA	CAGGTSSTDTQYF	TGTGCCGGGGGGACCTCTAGCACAGATACGCAGTATTTT
TRBJ2-1	once	TRBV30	TRBD2	CAWSVPSPTTSGSLNEQFF	TGTGCCTGGAGTGTACCCTCCCCCACCACTAGCGGGAGTTTGAATGAGCAGTTCTTC
TRBJ2-7	NA	TRBV10-3	NA	CVTGRRSYEQYF	TGTGTCACGGGAAGGCGTTCCTACGAGCAGTACTTC
TRBJ2-7	NA	TRBV13	TRBD2	CASSPSSGRAYEQYF	TGTGCCAGCAGCCCCTCTAGCGGGAGGGCCTACGAGCAGTACTTC
TRBJ1-2	NA	TRBV5-6	TRBD1	CASSRSDRGGYTF	TGTGCCAGCAGCCGTTCGGACAGGGGCGGCTACACCTTC
TRBJ1-1	NA	TRBV6-6	NA	CASGTANTEAFF	TGTGCCAGCGGAACAGCAAACACTGAAGCTTTCTTT
TRBJ1-2	few	TRBV7-2	NA	CASSPGVVANYGYTF	TGTGCCAGCAGCCCAGGGGTTGTGGCTAACTATGGCTACACCTTC
TRBJ2-5	few	TRBV30	TRBD2	CASSPGLAVETQYF	TGTGCCTCCTCACCGGGGCTAGCGGTAGAGACCCAGTACTTC
TRBJ1-2	NA	TRBV29-1	TRBD1	CSAGQGRGGYTF	TGCAGCGCCGGACAGGGTAGGGGTGGCTACACCTTC
TRBJ2-2	NA	TRBV7-7	NA	CASSLTGNTGELFF	TGTGCCAGCAGCTTGACAGGAAACACCGGGGAGCTGTTTTTT
TRBJ1-1	NA	TRBV4-1	TRBD1	CASSPPGQRNTEAFF	TGCGCCAGCAGCCCGCCGGGACAGAGGAACACTGAAGCTTTCTTT
TRBJ1-5	NA	TRBV7-2	NA	CASSLVGTGGQGQPQHF	TGTGCCAGCAGCTTAGTAGGTACGGGGGGGCAAGGTCAGCCCCAGCATTTT
TRBJ1-5	NA	TRBV5-1	TRBD1	CASSVDRGPINQPQHF	TGCGCCAGCAGCGTGGACAGGGGGCCTATCAATCAGCCCCAGCATTTT
TRBJ2-7	NA	TRBV5-6	TRBD1	CASSLGRGTGFYEQYF	TGTGCCAGCAGCTTGGGGAGGGGGACAGGGTTCTACGAGCAGTACTTC
TRBJ2-1	NA	TRBV28	NA	CASSRNEQFF	TGTGCCAGCAGTCGCAATGAGCAGTTCTTC
TRBJ2-7	NA	TRBV7-8	NA	CASSSGTGPNEQYF	TGTGCCAGCAGCTCCGGGACTGGCCCCAACGAGCAGTACTTC
TRBJ1-5	few	TRBV10-3	NA	CACGGNQPQHF	TGTGCCTGCGGGGGGAATCAGCCCCAGCATTTT
TRBJ1-2	NA	TRBV14	TRBD1	CASSNRQIGTVNYGYTF	TGTGCCAGCAGTAACCGACAGATAGGGACAGTCAACTATGGCTACACCTTC
TRBJ2-1	NA	TRBV2	NA	CASAPWRVQGDEQFF	TGTGCCAGCGCCCCGTGGAGGGTTCAGGGCGATGAGCAGTTCTTC
TRBJ2-2	NA	TRBV4-3	TRBD2	CASSQGLAGNTGELFF	TGCGCCAGCAGCCAGGGACTAGCCGGGAACACCGGGGAGCTGTTTTTT
TRBJ2-2	NA	TRBV4-1	NA	CASSPPTSLGELFF	TGCGCCAGCAGCCCCCCCACTAGTCTGGGGGAGCTGTTTTTT
TRBJ2-1	NA	TRBV28	TRBD2	CASSWGTGGNEQFF	TGTGCCAGCAGCTGGGGCACGGGGGGCAATGAGCAGTTCTTC
TRBJ2-7	NA	TRBV11-3	NA	CASSVGFSYEQYF	TGTGCCAGCAGCGTGGGCTTCTCCTACGAGCAGTACTTC
TRBJ2-6	once	TRBV4-1	NA	CASSQVGANVLTF	TGCGCCAGCAGCCAAGTAGGGGCCAACGTCCTGACTTTC
TRBJ1-1	few	TRBV7-8	NA	CASSLNTEAFF	TGTGCCAGCAGCCTCAACACTGAAGCTTTCTTT
TRBJ2-7	NA	TRBV29-1	NA	CSVSRDYEQYF	TGCAGCGTTAGCCGAGACTACGAGCAGTACTTC
TRBJ1-4	NA	TRBV11-2	NA	CASSGGENEKLFF	TGTGCCAGCAGCGGCGGAGAGAATGAAAAACTGTTTTTT
TRBJ1-4	NA	TRBV28	NA	CASRSGRQNEKLFF	TGTGCCAGCAGGTCCGGGAGGCAAAATGAAAAACTGTTTTTT
TRBJ2-2	NA	TRBV30	TRBD2	CAWSPTPLAGSGTGELFF	TGTGCCTGGAGTCCTACCCCCCTAGCGGGATCGGGCACCGGGGAGCTGTTTTTT
TRBJ2-7	NA	TRBV30	TRBD2	CAWSATRTSGQSYEQYF	TGTGCCTGGAGTGCGACAAGGACTAGCGGGCAATCCTACGAGCAGTACTTC
TRBJ2-7	NA	TRBV19	NA	CASSIDRNDEQYF	TGTGCCAGTAGTATCGACAGGAACGACGAGCAGTACTTC
TRBJ1-1	NA	TRBV4-2	TRBD1	CASSLRRDRGVTEAFF	TGTGCCAGCAGCCTACGCCGGGACAGGGGGGTCACTGAAGCTTTCTTT
TRBJ2-4	NA	TRBV2	TRBD2	CASSGFLAGGGIQYF	TGTGCCAGCAGTGGATTTTTAGCGGGAGGGGGCATTCAGTACTTC
TRBJ2-7	few	TRBV20-1	NA	CSAREGLEQYF	TGCAGTGCTAGAGAGGGACTCGAGCAGTACTTC
TRBJ2-7	NA	TRBV6-5	NA	CASSSPGHNYEQYF	TGTGCCAGCAGTTCCCCGGGACACAATTACGAGCAGTACTTC
TRBJ1-1	NA	TRBV2	NA	CASSGVLNTEAFF	TGTGCCAGCAGTGGAGTCTTGAACACTGAAGCTTTCTTT
TRBJ2-7	NA	TRBV4-2	TRBD2	CASSQDRTSVAYEQYF	TGTGCCAGCAGCCAAGATAGGACTAGCGTTGCCTACGAGCAGTACTTC
TRBJ2-7	NA	TRBV6-5	TRBD2	CASSYSREPSYEQYF	TGTGCCAGCAGTTACTCGCGGGAGCCGTCCTACGAGCAGTACTTC
TRBJ1-1	NA	TRBV25-1	NA	CASSEYIVGSEAFF	TGTGCCAGCAGTGAATATATCGTGGGCTCTGAAGCTTTCTTT
TRBJ2-1	NA	TRBV4-3	TRBD2	CASSLERGGYNEQFF	TGCGCCAGCAGCCTGGAGCGGGGAGGTTACAATGAGCAGTTCTTC
TRBJ2-7	NA	TRBV2	TRBD2	CASSEALGTSGFYEQYF	TGTGCCAGCAGTGAAGCGCTGGGGACTAGCGGATTCTACGAGCAGTACTTC
TRBJ1-1	NA	TRBV6-5	NA	CASSLPQVPTEAFF	TGTGCCAGCAGTCTTCCTCAGGTGCCCACTGAAGCTTTCTTT
TRBJ2-7	few	TRBV5-4	TRBD2	CASSPGLAGGSSYEQYF	TGTGCCAGCAGCCCCGGACTAGCGGGAGGGAGCTCCTACGAGCAGTACTTC
TRBJ2-7	NA	TRBV7-2	NA	CASSLGPGADYEQYF	TGTGCCAGCAGCTTAGGCCCAGGGGCGGACTACGAGCAGTACTTC